This T cell receptor (beta chain) came from a study of T cells in Graves' hyperthyroidism and ophthalmopathy. The CDR3 length is 15 residues. Germline V lookup: CDR1 SNHLY, CDR2 FYNNEI. Trimming at V came to 0 bases and at J to 7 bases, leaving 8 bases not matched to a gene. RNA transcripts gave rise to amplified TCR beta CDR3 regions. First-round RT-PCR targeting the TCR CDR3 was performed with the HTBI primer set. MiXCR, applied by TCRdb to the multiplex PCR reads, yields one record per CDR3 protein. The sample carries around 420,000 distinct CDR3 sequences, less than 20% recorded once. This clonotype was detected many times. Antigen unknown. Findings and limits, study-wide: Expanded thyroid clonotypes (above 0.001) were mostly also found in blood.

This TCR came from a woman aged 18 to 35 with Graves' hyperthyroidism. This sequence joins TRBV2 and TRBJ2-5, with 7 bases matching TRBD2. What was sequenced was blood. The CDR3 DNA reads TGTGCCAGCAGTGAAGCGCTTCGGGGGGTGGGGACCCAGTACTTC. Amino acid sequence: CASSEALRGVGTQYF.